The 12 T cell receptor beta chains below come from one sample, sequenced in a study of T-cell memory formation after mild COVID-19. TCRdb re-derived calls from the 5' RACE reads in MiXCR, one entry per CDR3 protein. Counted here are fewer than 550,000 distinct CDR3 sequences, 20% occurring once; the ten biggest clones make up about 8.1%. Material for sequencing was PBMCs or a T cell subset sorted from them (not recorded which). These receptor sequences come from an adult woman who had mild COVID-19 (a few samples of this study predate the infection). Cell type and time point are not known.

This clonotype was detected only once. As DNA, the CDR3 is TGTGCCAGCAGTAAGACAGGGGGCGACTACTATGGCTACACCTTC. It translates to CASSKTGGDYYGYTF. This chain uses TRBV2 with TRBJ1-2; 10 nucleotides align to TRBD1. The CDR3 spans 15 residues. Looked up from germline, CDR1 is SNHLY and CDR2 is FYNNEI. Losses at the gene ends were 5 bases for V and 3 bases for J; bases not matched to a gene: 6.

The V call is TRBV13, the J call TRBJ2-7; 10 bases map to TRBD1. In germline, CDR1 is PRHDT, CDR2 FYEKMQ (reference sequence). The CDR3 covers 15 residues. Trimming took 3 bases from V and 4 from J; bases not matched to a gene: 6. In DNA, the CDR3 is TGTGCCAGCAGCTTCCGGGACAGGGGTTCGTACGAGCAGTACTTC. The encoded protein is CASSFRDRGSYEQYF.

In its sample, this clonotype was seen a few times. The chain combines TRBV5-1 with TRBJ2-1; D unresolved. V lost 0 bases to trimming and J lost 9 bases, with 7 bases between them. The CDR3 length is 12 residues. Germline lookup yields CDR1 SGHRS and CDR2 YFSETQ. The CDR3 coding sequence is TGCGCCAGCAGCTTGGCCCTGGGTGAGCAGTTCTTC. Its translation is CASSLALGEQFF. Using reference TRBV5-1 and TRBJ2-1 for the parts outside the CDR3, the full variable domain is KAGVTQTPRYLIKTRGQQVTLSCSPISGHRSVSWYQQTPGQGLQFLFEYFSETQRNKGNFPGRFSGRQFSNSRSEMNVSTLELGDSALYLCASSLALGEQFFGPGTRLTVL.

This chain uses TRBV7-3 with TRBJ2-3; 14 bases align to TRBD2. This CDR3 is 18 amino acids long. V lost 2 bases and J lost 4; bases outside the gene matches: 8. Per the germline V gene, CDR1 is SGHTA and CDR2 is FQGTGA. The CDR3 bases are TGTGCCAGCAGCTTAGGGGGCGCGGGACTAGCGGGAGCAGATACGCAGTATTTT. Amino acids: CASSLGGAGLAGADTQYF.

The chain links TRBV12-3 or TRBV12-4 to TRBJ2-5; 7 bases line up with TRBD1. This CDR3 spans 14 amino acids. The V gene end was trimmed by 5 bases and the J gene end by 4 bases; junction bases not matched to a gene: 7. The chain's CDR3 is CASSAWDSLETQYF. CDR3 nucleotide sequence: TGTGCCAGCAGTGCTTGGGACAGCCTAGAGACCCAGTACTTC.

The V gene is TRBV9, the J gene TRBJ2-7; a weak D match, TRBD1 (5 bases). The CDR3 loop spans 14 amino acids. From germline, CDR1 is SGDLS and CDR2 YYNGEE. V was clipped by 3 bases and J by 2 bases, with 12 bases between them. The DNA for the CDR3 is TGTGCCAGCAGCGACCGGCAGGGCACCTACGAGCAGTACTTC. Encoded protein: CASSDRQGTYEQYF.

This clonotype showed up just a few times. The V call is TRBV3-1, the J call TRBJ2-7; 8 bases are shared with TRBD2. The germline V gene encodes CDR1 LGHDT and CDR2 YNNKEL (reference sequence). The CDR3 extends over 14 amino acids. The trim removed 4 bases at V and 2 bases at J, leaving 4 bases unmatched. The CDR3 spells CASSRTSGTYEQYF. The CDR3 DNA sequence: TGTGCCAGCAGCCGCACTAGCGGCACCTACGAGCAGTACTTC.

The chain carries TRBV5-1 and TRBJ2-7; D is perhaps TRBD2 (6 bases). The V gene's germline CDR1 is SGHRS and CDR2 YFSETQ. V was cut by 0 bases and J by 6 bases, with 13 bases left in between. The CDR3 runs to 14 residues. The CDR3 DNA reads TGCGCCAGCAGCTTGGGTTTCGGGGGATCCGAGCAGTACTTC. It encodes CASSLGFGGSEQYF.

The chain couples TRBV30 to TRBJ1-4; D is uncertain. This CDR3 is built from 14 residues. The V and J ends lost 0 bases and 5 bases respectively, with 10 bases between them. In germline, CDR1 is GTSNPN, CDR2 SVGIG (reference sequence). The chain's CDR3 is CAWSVRRLNEKLFF. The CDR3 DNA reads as TGTGCCTGGAGTGTACGACGGTTGAATGAAAAACTGTTTTTT.

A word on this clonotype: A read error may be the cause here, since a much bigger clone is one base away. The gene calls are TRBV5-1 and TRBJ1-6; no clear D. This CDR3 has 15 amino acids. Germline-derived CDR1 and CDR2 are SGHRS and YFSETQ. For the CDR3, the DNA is TGCGCCAGCATCTTGGCCGATTATGCAGGTTCACCCCTCCACTTT. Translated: CASILADYAGSPLHF.

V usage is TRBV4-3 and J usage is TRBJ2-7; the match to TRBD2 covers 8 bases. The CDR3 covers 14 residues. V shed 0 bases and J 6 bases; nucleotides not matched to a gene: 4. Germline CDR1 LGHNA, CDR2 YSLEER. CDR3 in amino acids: CASSQDPTSGEQYF. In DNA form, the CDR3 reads TGCGCCAGCAGCCAAGACCCTACTAGCGGCGAGCAGTACTTC.

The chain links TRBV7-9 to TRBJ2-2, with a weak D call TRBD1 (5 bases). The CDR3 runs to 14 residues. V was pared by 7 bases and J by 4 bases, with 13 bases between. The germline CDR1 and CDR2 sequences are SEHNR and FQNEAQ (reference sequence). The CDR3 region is CASTHSGITGELFF. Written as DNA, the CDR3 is TGTGCCAGCACACACTCAGGGATCACCGGGGAGCTGTTTTTT.